This T cell receptor beta chain was captured in a study of identical twins. Germline CDR1 and CDR2: SGDLS and YYNGEE. The CDR3 is 14 amino acids. Remarks on this clonotype: A read error is possible here, since a much larger clone lies one base away.

The donor group consisted entirely of healthy Caucasians. cDNA molecules carried unique molecular identifiers, and template switching added a universal primer site. MiXCR, run by TCRdb on the 5' RACE reads, gives a single entry per CDR3 protein. The data contain more than 350,000 distinct CDR3 sequences, roughly 10% of them singletons. The chain couples TRBV9 to TRBJ2-2; the D gene is possibly TRBD2 (5 bases). The sequence came from a woman between 45 and 65 years old in good health. Sequenced: naive T cells sorted from blood. The CDR3 DNA follows: TGTGTCAGCAGCGGAGGACTGAACACCGGGGAGCTGTTTTTT. It codes for CVSSGGLNTGELFF.